The 19 T cell receptor beta chains below were found in one sample sequenced in a study of blood T cell repertoires in COVID-19. TCRdb's copy holds only in-frame clones and misses some; the assay was immunoSEQ multiplex PCR. The sample includes about 130,000 clones, about 80% of them seen just once. Material: peripheral blood. The receptors derive from a woman between 50 and 59 years old with acute or convalescent COVID-19.

V gene TRBV12-5 combines with J gene TRBJ2-7; 8 bases fit TRBD2. The CDR3 covers 17 residues. Germline V lookup: CDR1 LGHNT, CDR2 FRNRAP. The trim removed 2 bases at V and 7 bases at J, leaving 16 bases unmatched. CDR3 residues: CASGLPTGGTNLGEQYF. The CDR3 DNA reads as TGTGCTAGTGGTTTGCCCACGGGGGGGACCAACCTGGGGGAGCAGTACTTC.

The rearrangement joins TRBV9 to TRBJ2-2; 7 bases are shared with TRBD1. V was clipped by 2 bases and J by 3 bases; unmatched bases: 4. CDR1 and CDR2 (germline): SGDLS, YYNGEE. The CDR3 consists of 15 residues. In nucleotides, the CDR3 is TGTGCCAGCAGCGTCGGAGACAGGGACACCGGGGAGCTGTTTTTT. Residues: CASSVGDRDTGELFF.

This clone has ten or more counts. The rearrangement uses TRBV4-1 and TRBJ2-7, with 8 bases aligning to TRBD2. V shed 4 bases and J 0 bases; nucleotides not matched to a gene: 5. The V gene's germline CDR1 is MGHRA and CDR2 YSYEKL. The CDR3 runs 15 residues. In nucleotides, the CDR3 is TGCGCCAGCAGCCTTATTACTAGCGGCTCCTACGAGCAGTACTTC. This codes for CASSLITSGSYEQYF.

The chain recombines TRBV19 with TRBJ2-2; the match to TRBD1 covers 8 bases. Per the germline V gene, CDR1 is LNHDA and CDR2 is SQIVND (reference sequence). This CDR3 is built from 19 residues. V was pared by 6 bases and J by 4 bases, with 19 bases of the junction left unmatched. As DNA, the CDR3 is TGTGCCAGTAGGGAAGACCTTGGACAGGGACGAGTGGGCACCGGGGAGCTGTTTTTT. Amino acids: CASREDLGQGRVGTGELFF. Together with reference TRBV19 and TRBJ2-2, the CDR3 gives the full variable domain: DGGITQSPKYLFRKEGQNVTLSCEQNLNHDAMYWYRQDPGQGLRLIYYSQIVNDFQKGDIAEGYSVSREKKESFPLTVTSAQKNPTAFYLCASREDLGQGRVGTGELFFGEGSRLTVL.

V and J are TRBV6-1 and TRBJ1-3; D gene unclear. The CDR3 spans 13 residues. The germline V gene encodes CDR1 MNHNS and CDR2 SASEGT. Trimming took off 0 bases at V and 14 bases at J, with 14 bases between the two ends. The CDR3 DNA reads TGTGCCAGCAGTGAAGCTCGAGTGAGCCCATTATATTTT. Translating it yields CASSEARVSPLYF.

The chain combines TRBV18 with TRBJ1-2, with a possible D match to TRBD1 (5 bases). This CDR3 contains 16 residues. Germline V lookup: CDR1 KGHSH, CDR2 LQKENI. V lost 2 bases and J lost 1, with 14 bases in between. The DNA for the CDR3 is TGTGCCAGCTCACCAGGGGAAATCGGGGGTAACTATGGCTACACCTTC. Amino acids: CASSPGEIGGNYGYTF. Using reference TRBV18 and TRBJ1-2 for the parts outside the CDR3, the full variable domain is NAGVMQNPRHLVRRRGQEARLRCSPMKGHSHVYWYRQLPEEGLKFMVYLQKENIIDESGMPKERFSAEFPKEGPSILRIQQVVRGDSAAYFCASSPGEIGGNYGYTFGSGTRLTVV.

The gene calls are TRBV30 and TRBJ1-1; D ambiguous. The CDR3 is 17 amino acids. Germline CDR1 reads GTSNPN; CDR2 reads SVGIG (reference sequence). V shed 0 bases and J shed 4 bases, with 21 bases lying between them. CDR3 in amino acids: CAWSVPYWRREGTEAFF. CDR3 in DNA: TGTGCCTGGAGTGTACCATATTGGCGGCGTGAGGGCACTGAAGCTTTCTTT.

The V and J genes are TRBV5-1 and TRBJ1-1; no definite D call. V was trimmed by 4 bases and J by 0 bases, leaving 7 bases between them. CDR1 and CDR2 (germline): SGHRS, YFSETQ. This CDR3 spans 13 amino acids. In nucleotides, the CDR3 is TGCGCCAGCAGCGGGGAGGTGAACACTGAAGCTTTCTTT. This sequence encodes CASSGEVNTEAFF.

This chain joins TRBV13 and TRBJ1-2; 9 nucleotides agree with TRBD1. Trimming took 4 bases from V and 5 from J; bases not matched to a gene: 5. Germline V gene data show CDR1 as PRHDT and CDR2 as FYEKMQ (reference sequence). CDR3 length: 14 amino acids. The DNA of the CDR3 is TGTGCCAGCAGCTCAAAACAGGGGGCGTATGGCTACACCTTC. It is translated as CASSSKQGAYGYTF.

The rearrangement joins TRBV5-1 to TRBJ1-4, with 8 bases aligning to TRBD1. From germline, CDR1 is SGHRS and CDR2 YFSETQ. The V segment lost 2 bases and the J segment 0 bases; nucleotides outside the gene matches: 9. This CDR3 region has 18 residues. The CDR3 region is CASSLTGTGATTNEKLFF. The CDR3 DNA reads TGCGCCAGCAGCTTAACCGGGACAGGTGCCACAACTAATGAAAAACTGTTTTTT.

The V gene is TRBV19, the J gene TRBJ1-4, with D perhaps matching TRBD1 (5 bases). The CDR3 spans 15 residues. Trimming removed 3 bases at V and 0 bases at J, with 8 bases between. The germline CDR1 and CDR2 sequences are LNHDA and SQIVND (reference sequence). CDR3 protein: CASSIRDATNEKLFF. The CDR3 nucleotides are TGTGCCAGTAGTATCAGGGATGCAACTAATGAAAAACTGTTTTTT.

This sequence joins TRBV5-1 and TRBJ1-5, with D perhaps TRBD1 (6 bases). Trimming stripped 0 bases from V and 3 bases from J, with 10 bases between. The germline V gene encodes CDR1 SGHRS and CDR2 YFSETQ. CDR3 size: 15 residues. The CDR3 loop reads CASSLGGRLNQPQHF. The CDR3, as DNA: TGCGCCAGCAGCTTGGGGGGGCGTCTCAATCAGCCCCAGCATTTT.

This clone came up once. The rearrangement uses TRBV19 and TRBJ1-1; D is unclear. V lost 3 bases and J lost 2, with 10 bases in between. Germline V gene sequence: CDR1 LNHDA, CDR2 SQIVND (reference sequence). The CDR3 is made up of 14 amino acids. This chain's CDR3 is CASSIGQYNTEAFF. CDR3 bases: TGTGCCAGTAGTATCGGTCAATACAACACTGAAGCTTTCTTT.

This chain links TRBV6-5 with TRBJ1-6, with TRBD1 matching 10 bases. The V gene's germline CDR1 is MNHEY and CDR2 SVGAGI. V trimming: 7 bases; J trimming: 7 bases; junction bases outside the gene matches: 7. CDR3 length: 15 amino acids. The CDR3: CASNPDRGRNSPLHF. The DNA of the CDR3 is TGTGCCAGCAACCCCGACAGGGGGCGGAATTCACCCCTCCACTTT.

This clone has just one count. This chain joins TRBV24-1 and TRBJ1-3; 8 bases agree with TRBD1. Germline CDR1 is KGHDR and CDR2 is SFDVKD. J gave up 0 bases and V 3 bases, and 3 bases lay outside the gene matches. This CDR3 is 16 amino acids long. Written as DNA, the CDR3 is TGTGCCACCAGTGATGGTGGACAGGGCTCTGGAAACACCATATATTTT. Translating gives CATSDGGQGSGNTIYF.

The rearrangement links TRBV14 to TRBJ2-5, with 8 bases aligning to TRBD1. Germline V gene sequence: CDR1 SGHDN, CDR2 FVKESK. The CDR3 is 14 residues long. Losses at the gene ends were 2 bases for V and 5 bases for J; bases not matched to a gene: 4. DNA of the CDR3: TGTGCCAGCAGCCAACACAGGGGGTCGGAGACCCAGTACTTC. Translated, it gives CASSQHRGSETQYF.

This chain uses TRBV5-1 with TRBJ1-6; D is possibly TRBD1 (5 bases). Germline CDR1 reads SGHRS; CDR2 reads YFSETQ. Trimming shortened V by 3 bases and J by 14 bases, and 15 bases separated the two germline ends. The CDR3 runs 13 residues. The CDR3 DNA is TGCGCCAGCAGCTATTCGGGGGATACGGCCCTCCACTTT. Its translation is CASSYSGDTALHF.

J is TRBJ2-7 and V is TRBV7-4; the D is unclear. Looked up from germline, CDR1 is SGHVT and CDR2 is SQSDAQ. This CDR3 comprises 12 residues. V was shortened by 6 bases and J by 3 bases, with 9 bases between the two germline ends. The CDR3 region has the DNA TGTGCCAGCAGAGATAACAACTACGAGCAGTACTTC. It translates to CASRDNNYEQYF.

The table lists this clone with a few counts. The chain employs TRBV15 and TRBJ1-6, with D perhaps TRBD1 (6 bases). V gave up 9 bases and J gave up 7 bases, with 13 bases separating them. Germline V gene lookup returns CDR1 LNHNV and CDR2 YYDKDF (reference sequence). The CDR3 covers 13 residues. The CDR3 DNA is TGTGCCACGGGATACAGGGTGAATTCACCCCTCCACTTT. Its translation is CATGYRVNSPLHF.